This T cell receptor beta chain was observed in a study of T cell changes during pregnancy in multiple sclerosis (dated by TCRdb to between 2018 and 2021). In terms of the full investigation: The study examined how the T cell repertoire changed over the course of pregnancy in women with multiple sclerosis.

At the junction V is shortened by 3 bases and J by 2 bases; bases outside the gene matches: 1. CDR1 KGHSH and CDR2 LQKENI are derived from the germline V gene. Reading from cysteine to phenylalanine, the CDR3 counts 13 amino acids. Only the CDR3 DNA is retained, 39 bases long and in frame from the first base. Comments on this clone: The antigen this receptor binds is unknown. The record has no base qualities; no much larger clone is one base away.

Preparation of the library involved the immunoSEQ multiplex PCR assay. What TCRdb holds here is the immuneACCESS table cut down to in-frame rearrangements. Part of the clones is not present; checked against another copy, under half of the missing clones reflect an unresolved V gene, and the others are unexplained. The sample includes roughly 100,000 clones, with almost 95% observed a single time. The ten biggest clones cover around 0.84% of the sample. The sequence was obtained from a female donor with multiple sclerosis, enrolled in a pregnancy study. The specimen was peripheral blood, collected after pregnancy. In this chain, TRBV18 is recombined with TRBJ2-7, with 7 middle bases fitting TRBD1. The DNA sequence is TGTGCCAGCTCACCGGGACAGACCTACGAGCAGTACTTC. This sequence encodes CASSPGQTYEQYF.